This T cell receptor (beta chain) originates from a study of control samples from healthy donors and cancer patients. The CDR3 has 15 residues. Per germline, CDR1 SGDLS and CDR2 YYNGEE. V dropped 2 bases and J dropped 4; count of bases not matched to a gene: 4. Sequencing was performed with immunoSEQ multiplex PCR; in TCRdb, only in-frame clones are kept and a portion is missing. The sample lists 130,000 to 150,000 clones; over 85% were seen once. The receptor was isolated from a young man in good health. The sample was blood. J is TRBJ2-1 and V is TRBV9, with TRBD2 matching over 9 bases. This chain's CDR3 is CASSVSGSGYNEQFF. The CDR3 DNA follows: TGTGCCAGCAGCGTTAGCGGGAGTGGGTACAATGAGCAGTTCTTC.